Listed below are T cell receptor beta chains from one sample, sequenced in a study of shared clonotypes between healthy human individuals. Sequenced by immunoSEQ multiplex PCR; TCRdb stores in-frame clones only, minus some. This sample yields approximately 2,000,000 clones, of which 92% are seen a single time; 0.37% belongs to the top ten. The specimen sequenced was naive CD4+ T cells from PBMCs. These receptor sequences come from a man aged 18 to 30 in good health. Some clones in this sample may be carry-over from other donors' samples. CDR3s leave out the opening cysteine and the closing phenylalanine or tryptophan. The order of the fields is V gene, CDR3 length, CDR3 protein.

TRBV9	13	ASSVVGSGANVLT
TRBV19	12	ASSLLGAPGELF
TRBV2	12	ASSEIAGGDTQY
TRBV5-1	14	ASSAFSGPSYNEQF
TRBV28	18	ASSLILWLRAGENSYEQY
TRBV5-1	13	ASSLDPGSTDTQY
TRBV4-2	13	ASSQHSGTEPEAF
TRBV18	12	ASSDGTGGETQY
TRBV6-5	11	ASRRQGGYEQY
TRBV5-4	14	ASSLSGGRTGNTIY
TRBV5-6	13	ASSLDRGKPYGYT
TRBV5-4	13	ASSLVGRATDTQY
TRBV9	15	ASSAQLADLTHNEQF
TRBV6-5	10	ASSRDSYEQY
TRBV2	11	ASKTEANTEAF
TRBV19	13	ASSPGQGRPGELF
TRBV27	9	ASGPSYGYT
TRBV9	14	ASSVGGERSSYEQY
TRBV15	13	ATSPSLVRVEKLF
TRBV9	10	ASSPSGGGYT
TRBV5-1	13	ASSLEGARNYGYT
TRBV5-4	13	ASSLVSGASYGYT
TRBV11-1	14	ASSLGVAGGHNEQF
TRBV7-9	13	ASSNSLLGNTEAF
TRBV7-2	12	ASSPGGTKNIQY
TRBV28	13	ASLSPGRGTGELF
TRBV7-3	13	ASSFIAGAPGELF
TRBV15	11	ATSRDPSAEQY
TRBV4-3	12	ASSHATGVTEAF
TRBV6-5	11	ASSRGGAGEQY
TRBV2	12	ARNPSVVNEKLF
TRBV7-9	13	ASSPAPGTGGEQY
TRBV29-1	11	SVEGGTVGGQY
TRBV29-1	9	SVSSGSEQY
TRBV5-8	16	ASSLGLRGGTGAQPQH
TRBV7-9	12	ASSLESSYNEQF
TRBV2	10	ASRGLNEKLF
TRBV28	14	ASSLPGGAGPSEQY
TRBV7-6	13	ASSLAGGLSYEQY
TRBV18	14	ASSPLKGQGPFQQY
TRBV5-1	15	ASSAGTSGGSPYEQY
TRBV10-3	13	AISDRREYTDTQY
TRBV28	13	ASSGPTGRNQPQH
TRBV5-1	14	ASSVERLGSGNTIY
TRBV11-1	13	ASSLVDRSTDTQY
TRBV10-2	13	ASTRALAGLNEQF
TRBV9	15	ASSVGVRGSSYNEQF
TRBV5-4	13	ASKETSGPQETQY
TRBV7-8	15	ASSLGRWSRGPDTQY
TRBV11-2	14	ASSPRGREEGYEQY
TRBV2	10	ASRREGYEQY
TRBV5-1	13	ASSFRQVVGETQY
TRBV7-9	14	AGHNPRTSNTGELF